This T cell receptor beta chain was documented in a study of response to subunit inactivated influenza vaccine. Study conclusions and caveats: Few new T cells, the authors suggested, are recruited by each seasonal influenza vaccination.

Germline V CDR1 and CDR2: LNHDA, SQIVND (reference sequence). Between the trimmed V and J ends, which lost 7 bases and 1 base, there was a span of 10 bases. The CDR3 totals 13 residues. A note on this clonotype: Its cognate antigen is unknown.

TCRdb fed the RT-PCR reads into MiXCR, producing one record per CDR3 protein. The data hold roughly 500,000 distinct CDR3 sequences, with 25% observed a single time. V is TRBV19 and J is TRBJ1-1; D is undetermined. The sequence was obtained from a man aged 45-65 years who received an inactivated influenza vaccine. Material: CD4+ T cells sorted from PBMCs, obtained 5 to 6 days after vaccination. Written as DNA, the CDR3 is TGTGCCAGTAAAGTGGGCACGAACACTGAAGCTTTCTTT. This encodes CASKVGTNTEAFF.